The next 16 T cell receptor beta chains were all read from a single sample in a study of blood T cells in healthy people across ages (dated by TCRdb to between 2014 and 2016). The library was obtained by 5' RACE. The sample was run on an Illumina HiSeq 2500. A second PCR of roughly 7 to 12 cycles was run with a J-beta primer mix and a sample-barcoded 5' primer. TCRdb itself trimmed the public reads at Q25 with fastp, ran MiXCR and retained productive beta chains. CDR3 protein duplicates are merged, each entry listing the most common genes and DNA. The sample profile shows about 830,000 distinct CDR3 sequences; approximately 67% of them were found once. In total, the top ten clones hold 28% of the sample. Sequencing input: blood. The receptors come from a man aged 30 to 45 in good health.

A single count supports this clonotype. This chain joins TRBV7-8 and TRBJ1-2; tentative D call: TRBD1 (5 bases). The germline V gene encodes CDR1 SGHVS and CDR2 FQNEAQ. Trimming took off 4 bases at V and 10 bases at J, with 19 bases between the two ends. The CDR3 extends over 14 amino acids. CDR3 sequence: CASSYHWGDADYTF. CDR3 nucleotide sequence: TGTGCCAGCAGCTACCATTGGGGGGACGCGGACTACACCTTC.

The table lists this clonotype with a count of one. The chain links TRBV28 to TRBJ2-7; D remains unclear. TRBJ2-5 explains the end of the DNA better; the J call may be wrong. The CDR3 sequence is 13 residues long. The V gene's germline CDR1 is MDHEN and CDR2 SYDVKM. DNA of the CDR3: TGTGCCAGCACCCAAGTAACGCAAGAGACCCAGTACTTC. It yields the protein CASTQVTQETQYF.

CDR3 coding DNA: TGTGCCAGCAGGCTCCGGGACAGGGGCCGACGGCAGTACTTC. Its protein product is CASRLRDRGRRQYF. The rearrangement links TRBV6-5 to TRBJ2-5, with 10 bases fitting TRBD1. Trimming took 6 bases from V and 11 from J; bases not matched to a gene: 12. Germline values: CDR1 MNHEY, CDR2 SVGAGI. The CDR3 consists of 14 residues.

This clonotype was counted between two and nine times. The chain combines TRBV7-2 with TRBJ2-5, with D unclear. V was trimmed by 0 bases and J by 1 base, leaving 15 bases between them. Germline CDR1 and CDR2: SGHTA and FQGNSA. The CDR3 runs to 17 residues. The CDR3 here is CASSLAFGRPGQETQYF. Written as DNA, the CDR3 is TGTGCCAGCAGCTTAGCTTTCGGGCGTCCGGGCCAAGAGACCCAGTACTTC.

This sequence joins TRBV6-2 or TRBV6-3 and TRBJ2-5, with 8 nucleotides matching TRBD2. V shed 2 bases, J shed 3 bases, and the junction held 5 bases outside the gene matches. This CDR3 is built from 15 residues. Germline values: CDR1 MNHEY, CDR2 SVGEGT. The chain's CDR3 is CASSYRDSGEETQYF. CDR3 sequence (DNA): TGTGCCAGCAGTTACCGAGATAGCGGGGAAGAGACCCAGTACTTC.

This sequence joins TRBV6-5 and TRBJ2-4; no clear D gene. Germline V CDR1 and CDR2: MNHEY, SVGAGI. V lost 5 bases and J lost 2, with 13 bases in between. The CDR3 sequence is 15 residues long. In DNA form, the CDR3 reads TGTGCCAGCAGTCGGACGGATCTAACCAAAAACATTCAGTACTTC. Translation gives CASSRTDLTKNIQYF.

CDR3 bases: TGTGCCAGCAGCAAGGGACAGGCGTACAATGAGCAGTTCTTC. Its translation is CASSKGQAYNEQFF. The chain uses TRBV7-2 and TRBJ2-1; 8 bases fit TRBD1. Germline V gene lookup returns CDR1 SGHTA and CDR2 FQGNSA. The CDR3 is 14 residues long. Germline trimming cut 5 bases from V and 4 bases from J; bases unmatched to any gene: 4.

V is TRBV5-1 and J is TRBJ2-1, with 13 bases lining up with TRBD2. Per germline, CDR1 SGHRS and CDR2 YFSETQ. V was clipped by 6 bases and J by 4 bases; unmatched bases: 10. The CDR3 has 17 amino acids. CDR3 protein: CASNLGLAGRSYNEQFF. The CDR3 region has the DNA TGCGCCAGCAACCTGGGACTAGCGGGGCGCTCTTACAATGAGCAGTTCTTC.

This clonotype was picked up many times. The rearrangement links TRBV18 to TRBJ1-5; D unclear. V was pared by 6 bases and J by 1 base, with 7 bases between. Germline V gene lookup returns CDR1 KGHSH and CDR2 LQKENI. The CDR3 covers 13 residues. Here the CDR3 reads CASSSGSNQPQHF. The CDR3 coding sequence is TGTGCCAGCTCGAGCGGCAGCAATCAGCCCCAGCATTTT.

This sequence joins TRBV5-6 and TRBJ1-2, with D maybe TRBD1 (6 bases). The germline gives CDR1 SGHDT, CDR2 YYEEEE. This CDR3 spans 15 amino acids. The V gene lost 6 bases and the J gene lost 1 base, with 16 bases spanning the gap. The CDR3 nucleotides read TGTGCCAGCACCTGGCTGGGGGCCGGTAACTATGGCTACACCTTC. Amino acid sequence: CASTWLGAGNYGYTF.

The CDR3 loop is CASSVGLAGDLAKNIQYF. CDR3 coding DNA: TGTGCCAGCAGCGTGGGGCTAGCGGGGGACCTAGCCAAAAACATTCAGTACTTC. The rearrangement links TRBV9 to TRBJ2-4, with TRBD2 identical over 10 bases. This CDR3 contains 18 residues. CDR1 SGDLS and CDR2 YYNGEE come from the germline V gene. After removal of 2 bases from V and 0 bases from J, the junction contained 8 bases not matched to a gene.

J is TRBJ1-2 and V is TRBV7-8; a possible D gene is TRBD1 (6 bases). The CDR3 sequence is 13 residues long. With 5 bases removed from V and 2 bases from J, the gap between germline ends came to 9 bases. Per germline, CDR1 SGHVS and CDR2 FQNEAQ. The CDR3 nucleotides are TGTGCCAGCAGCCGGACAGAAAACTATGGCTACACCTTC. Protein product: CASSRTENYGYTF.

The V gene is TRBV10-3, the J gene TRBJ1-1, with 7 bases lining up with TRBD1. Germline assignment: CDR1 ENHRY and CDR2 SYGVKD. The CDR3 totals 12 residues. V gave up 6 bases and J gave up 7 bases; unmatched junction bases: 5. CDR3 loop: CAISQSGGEAFF. The CDR3 DNA is TGTGCCATCAGCCAATCAGGGGGTGAAGCTTTCTTT.

The V gene is TRBV29-1, the J gene TRBJ2-7; D may be TRBD1 (6 bases). Germline CDR1 SQVTM, CDR2 ANQGSEA. The CDR3 contains 15 residues. The V end lost 0 bases, the J end lost 0 bases, and 12 bases lay between the germline ends. The CDR3 DNA follows: TGCAGCGTTGAAGATTGGGGACAAACCTCCTACGAGCAGTACTTC. Its translation is CSVEDWGQTSYEQYF.

To note about this clonotype: At one of its ends the junction is not consistent with the germline gene, which may arise from a read error. The chain carries TRBV5-1 and TRBJ2-7, with a tentative D call TRBD2 (5 bases). CDR3 length: 14 amino acids. Germline values: CDR1 SGHRS, CDR2 YFSETQ. The CDR3 loop is CTSSSDGNGYEQYF. CDR3 DNA sequence: TGCACCAGCAGCTCTGACGGGAACGGCTACGAGCAGTACTTC.

The chain combines TRBV28 with TRBJ1-2; D gene uncertain. Germline CDR1 MDHEN, CDR2 SYDVKM. The CDR3 is 13 amino acids. The germline V and J ends were trimmed by 2 bases and 3 bases, with 7 bases remaining between them. The CDR3, as DNA: TGTGCCAGCAGTTTAAAGACCTACTATGGCTACACCTTC. Translating it yields CASSLKTYYGYTF.